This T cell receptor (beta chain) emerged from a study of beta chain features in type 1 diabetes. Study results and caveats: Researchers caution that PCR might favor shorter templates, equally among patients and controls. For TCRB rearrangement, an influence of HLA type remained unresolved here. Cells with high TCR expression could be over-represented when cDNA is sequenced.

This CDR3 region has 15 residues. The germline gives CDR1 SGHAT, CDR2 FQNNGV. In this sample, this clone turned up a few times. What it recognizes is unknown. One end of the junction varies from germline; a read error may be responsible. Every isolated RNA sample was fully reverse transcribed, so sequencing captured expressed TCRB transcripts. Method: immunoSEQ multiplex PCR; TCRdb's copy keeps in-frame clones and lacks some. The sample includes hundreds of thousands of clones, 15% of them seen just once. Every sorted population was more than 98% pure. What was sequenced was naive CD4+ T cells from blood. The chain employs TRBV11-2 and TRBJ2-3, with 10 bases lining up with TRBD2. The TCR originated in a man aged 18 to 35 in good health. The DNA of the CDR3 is TGTGCCAGCAGCCATAGCGGGGGGATCACAAATACGCAGTATTTT. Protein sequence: CASSHSGGITNTQYF.